This T cell receptor (beta chain) was recorded in a study of Graves' ophthalmopathy and Graves' hyperthyroidism. General study findings and limits: Most expanded clonotypes in thyroid above 0.001 frequency also showed up in blood.

Amplifying from RNA transcripts, the study obtained TCR beta CDR3 regions. First-round RT-PCR relied on HTBI primers, and a second-round multiplex PCR came next. TCRdb recomputed calls from the multiplex PCR reads with MiXCR, one row per CDR3 protein. The data show 1 million to 1.3 million distinct CDR3 sequences, roughly two fifths seen once. With regard to this clonotype: Its antigen remains unknown.

Germline V gene sequence: CDR1 SQVTM, CDR2 ANQGSEA. CDR3 size: 11 residues. The V end lost 1 base, the J end lost 12 bases, and 10 bases lay between the germline ends. V is TRBV29-1 and J is TRBJ1-5; D gene uncertain. Sequenced sample: peripheral blood or thyroid tissue (not recorded which). This sequence originates from an adult man with Graves' hyperthyroidism. The CDR3 nucleotides are TGCAGCGTTGAAGGCGGACGAGACCAGCATTTT. It encodes CSVEGGRDQHF.